Listed below are T cell receptor beta chains from one sample, sequenced in a study of blood T cell repertoires in COVID-19. Profiling relied on immunoSEQ multiplex PCR, and the TCRdb table lists in-frame clones only, not all of them. The data contain around 330,000 clones, roughly 85% of them singletons. Sequencing was done on a sample of PBMCs or T cells enriched from blood (not recorded which). These receptor sequences come from a woman aged 30 to 39 who had been exposed to COVID-19. The CDR3 runs from the conserved cysteine through the conserved F or W. A D gene is named only where the DNA matches it firmly. Part of the rows lack a size; the others show once, few, many or a class for expanded clones.

d_call,clone_size,j_call,v_call,cdr3_nt,cdr3_aa
TRBD1,.,TRBJ1-3,TRBV7-2,TGTGCCAGCAGCCCGGACAGGGGGGGAAACACCATATATTTT,CASSPDRGGNTIYF
TRBD2,once,TRBJ2-3,TRBV7-3,TGTGCCAGCAGCTTAAGTCCGGCAGGGAGGGGTACAGATACGCAGTATTTT,CASSLSPAGRGTDTQYF
.,.,TRBJ1-6,TRBV9,TGTGCCAGCAGCGCAGGGAGGGGCTCCTATAATTCACCCCTCCACTTT,CASSAGRGSYNSPLHF
TRBD1,.,TRBJ1-6,TRBV4-1,TGCGCCAGCAGCCAATCGGCAGGGGGCCTTAATTCACCCCTCCACTTT,CASSQSAGGLNSPLHF
TRBD1,.,TRBJ1-5,TRBV24-1,TGTGCCACCAGTGATAACAGGGGGGTTCAGCCCCAGCATTTT,CATSDNRGVQPQHF
TRBD1,.,TRBJ2-1,TRBV11-3,TGTGCCAGCAGCCCCCGACGGACAGGGCCAGGCAGGCAGTTCTTC,CASSPRRTGPGRQFF
.,.,TRBJ2-3,TRBV4-1,TGCGCCAGCAGCCAAGAACTCCCGGGGACTAGCACAGATACGCAGTATTTT,CASSQELPGTSTDTQYF
.,.,TRBJ1-3,TRBV7-8,TGTGCCAGCAGCTCGTCCTCTGGAAACACCATATATTTT,CASSSSSGNTIYF
TRBD2,.,TRBJ2-7,TRBV2,TGTGCCAGCAGGGATGAAGCGGGAGGGAGGTACGAGCAGTACTTC,CASRDEAGGRYEQYF
.,.,TRBJ1-4,TRBV7-9,TGTGCCAGCAGCCCAGGCTACACAGAGGAAAAACTGTTTTTT,CASSPGYTEEKLFF
.,.,TRBJ1-6,TRBV5-1,TGCGCCAGCAGCTTGGACGGGGGACGAAATAATTCACCCCTCCACTTT,CASSLDGGRNNSPLHF
.,.,TRBJ1-2,TRBV19,TGTGCCAGTAGTCGGACAGATATCAACTATGGCTACACCTTC,CASSRTDINYGYTF
TRBD2,.,TRBJ2-3,TRBV19,TGTGCCAGTAGTATAGGCCCAAAGACTAGCGGGAGAGGAAATACGCAGTATTTT,CASSIGPKTSGRGNTQYF
TRBD2,few,TRBJ2-3,TRBV5-6,TGTGCCAGCAGACTAGCGGGACAAACAGATACGCAGTATTTT,CASRLAGQTDTQYF
TRBD2,.,TRBJ2-3,TRBV14,TGTGCCAGCAGCCCGGGACTATATAGCACAGATACGCAGTATTTT,CASSPGLYSTDTQYF
TRBD1,few,TRBJ2-7,TRBV7-8,TGTGCCAGCAGCGCCGACAGGGCCTACGAGCAGTACTTC,CASSADRAYEQYF
TRBD1,once,TRBJ1-1,TRBV4-3,TGCGCCAGCAGCGAACAGACAGGGTCTGAAGCTTTCTTT,CASSEQTGSEAFF
.,.,TRBJ1-5,TRBV6-4,TGTGCCAGCAGTGATGGGGGCGTTCAGCCCCAGCATTTT,CASSDGGVQPQHF
.,.,TRBJ2-1,TRBV3-1/TRBV3-2,TGTGCCAGCAGCCAAGCAATATCTAGCGCCTCCTACAATGAGCAGTTCTTC,CASSQAISSASYNEQFF
TRBD1,.,TRBJ1-6,TRBV5-4,TGTGCCAGCAGCAGGGGACAGGATAATTCACCCCTCCACTTT,CASSRGQDNSPLHF
.,.,TRBJ2-1,TRBV7-8,TGTGCCAGCAGCTCCGACAGTTACAATGAGCAGTTCTTC,CASSSDSYNEQFF
TRBD2,.,TRBJ2-1,TRBV5-1,TGCGCCAGCAGCTTGGCCAGGAGCGGGACCTACAATGAGCAGTTCTTC,CASSLARSGTYNEQFF
TRBD2,.,TRBJ2-5,TRBV5-4,TGTGCCAGCAGCTCACCCGACGGGGGGGCCGAGCAGACCCAGTACTTC,CASSSPDGGAEQTQYF
.,.,TRBJ1-4,TRBV7-9,TGTGCCAGCAGCTTAGGACAGCCAACTAATGAAAAACTGTTTTTT,CASSLGQPTNEKLFF
.,.,TRBJ1-2,TRBV7-2,TGTGCCAGCAGCCCTCCACCCGGGGGCTACACCTTC,CASSPPPGGYTF